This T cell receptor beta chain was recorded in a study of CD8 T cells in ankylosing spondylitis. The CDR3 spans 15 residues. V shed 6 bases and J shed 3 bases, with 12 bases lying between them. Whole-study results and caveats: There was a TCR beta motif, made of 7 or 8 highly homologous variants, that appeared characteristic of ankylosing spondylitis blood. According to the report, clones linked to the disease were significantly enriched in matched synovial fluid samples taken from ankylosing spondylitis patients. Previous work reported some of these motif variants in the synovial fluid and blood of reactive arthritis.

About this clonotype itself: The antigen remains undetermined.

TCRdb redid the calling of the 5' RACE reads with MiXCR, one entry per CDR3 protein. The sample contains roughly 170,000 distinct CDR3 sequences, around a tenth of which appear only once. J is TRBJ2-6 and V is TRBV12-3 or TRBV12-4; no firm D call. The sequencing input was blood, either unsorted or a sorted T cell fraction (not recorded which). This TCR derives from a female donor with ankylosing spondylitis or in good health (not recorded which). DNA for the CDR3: TGTGCCAGCAGCGACTCGGGCATTGGGGCCAACGTCCTGACTTTC. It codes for CASSDSGIGANVLTF.